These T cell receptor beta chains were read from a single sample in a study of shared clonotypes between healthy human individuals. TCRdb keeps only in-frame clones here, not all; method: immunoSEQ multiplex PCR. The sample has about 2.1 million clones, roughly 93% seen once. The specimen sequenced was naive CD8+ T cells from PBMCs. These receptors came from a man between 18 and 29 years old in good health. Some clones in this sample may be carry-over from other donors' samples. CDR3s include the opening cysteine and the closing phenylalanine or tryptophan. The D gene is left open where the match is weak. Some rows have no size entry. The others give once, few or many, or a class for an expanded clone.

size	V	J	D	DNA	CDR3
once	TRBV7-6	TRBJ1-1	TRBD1	TGTGCCAGCGGGGACAGGGTAGGAACTGAAGCTTTCTTT	CASGDRVGTEAFF
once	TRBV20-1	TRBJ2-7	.	TGCAGTGCTAGTCTAAGGGAGCAGTACTTC	CSASLREQYF
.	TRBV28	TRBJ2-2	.	TGTGCCAGCAGTTTTAGGGGGGGAACCGGGGAGCTGTTTTTT	CASSFRGGTGELFF
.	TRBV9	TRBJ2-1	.	TGTGCCAGCAGCGTAGTCCCCGGTCGGGAGTCCTACAATGAGCAGTTCTTC	CASSVVPGRESYNEQFF
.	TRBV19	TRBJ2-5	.	TGTGCCAGTAGTATTGGTACTGGAGGGGGATCAGAGACCCAGTACTTC	CASSIGTGGGSETQYF
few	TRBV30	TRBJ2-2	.	TGTGCCTGGAGCCCTCTCCGTAGCGGGGAGCTGTTTTTT	CAWSPLRSGELFF
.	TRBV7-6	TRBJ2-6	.	TGTGCCAGCAGCTTAGAGTTGCGTGCAGGAGATTCTGGGGCCAACGTCCTGACTTTC	CASSLELRAGDSGANVLTF
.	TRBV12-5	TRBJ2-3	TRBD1	TGTGCTAGTGGTTTGGTTGGGGGACAGGGAGTAGGTACGCAGTATTTT	CASGLVGGQGVGTQYF
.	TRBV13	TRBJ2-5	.	TGTGCCAGCAGCTTTACACATCAAGAGACCCAGTACTTC	CASSFTHQETQYF
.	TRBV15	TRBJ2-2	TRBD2	TGTGCCACCAGTCATCGGGGGGGCACCGGGGAGCTGTTTTTT	CATSHRGGTGELFF
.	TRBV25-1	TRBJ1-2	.	TGTGCCAGCAGTGAATATGGGCTAGCCTATGGCTACACCTTC	CASSEYGLAYGYTF
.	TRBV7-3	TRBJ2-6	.	TGTGCCAGCAGCCCCCGATCTGGGGCCAACGTCCTGACTTTC	CASSPRSGANVLTF
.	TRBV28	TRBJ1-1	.	TGTGCCAGCACATCATTATTACCGGGACCGAACACTGAAGCTTTCTTT	CASTSLLPGPNTEAFF